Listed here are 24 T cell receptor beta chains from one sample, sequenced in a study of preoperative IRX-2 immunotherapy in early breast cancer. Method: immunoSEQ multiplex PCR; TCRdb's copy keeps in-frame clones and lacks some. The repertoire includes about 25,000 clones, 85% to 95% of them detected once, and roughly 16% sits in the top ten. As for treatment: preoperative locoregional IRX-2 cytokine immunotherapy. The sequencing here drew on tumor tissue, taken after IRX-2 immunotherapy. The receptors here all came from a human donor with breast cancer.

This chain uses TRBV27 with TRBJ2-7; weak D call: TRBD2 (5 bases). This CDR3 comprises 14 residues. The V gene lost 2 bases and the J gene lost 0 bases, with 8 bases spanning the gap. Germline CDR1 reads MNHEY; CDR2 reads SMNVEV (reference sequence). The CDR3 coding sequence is TGTGCCAGCAGTTTACGGGGATACTCCTACGAGCAGTACTTC. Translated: CASSLRGYSYEQYF.

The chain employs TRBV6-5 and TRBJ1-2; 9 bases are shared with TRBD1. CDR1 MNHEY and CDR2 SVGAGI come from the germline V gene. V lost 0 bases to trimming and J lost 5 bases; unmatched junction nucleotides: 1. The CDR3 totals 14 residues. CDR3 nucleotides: TGTGCCAGCAGTTACTCCGGACAGGGGTATGGCTACACCTTC. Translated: CASSYSGQGYGYTF.

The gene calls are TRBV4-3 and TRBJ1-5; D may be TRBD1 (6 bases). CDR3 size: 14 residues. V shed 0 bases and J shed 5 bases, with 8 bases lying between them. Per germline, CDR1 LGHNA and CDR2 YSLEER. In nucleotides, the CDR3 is TGCGCCAGCAGCCAAGATCAGGGGTATCAGCCCCAGCATTTT. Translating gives CASSQDQGYQPQHF.

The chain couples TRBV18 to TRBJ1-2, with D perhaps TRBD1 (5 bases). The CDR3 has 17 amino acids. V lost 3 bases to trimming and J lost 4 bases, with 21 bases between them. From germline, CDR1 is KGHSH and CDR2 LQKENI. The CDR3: CASSPPTRLQVGYGYTF. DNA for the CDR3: TGTGCCAGCTCACCCCCGACCAGATTACAGGTGGGCTATGGCTACACCTTC.

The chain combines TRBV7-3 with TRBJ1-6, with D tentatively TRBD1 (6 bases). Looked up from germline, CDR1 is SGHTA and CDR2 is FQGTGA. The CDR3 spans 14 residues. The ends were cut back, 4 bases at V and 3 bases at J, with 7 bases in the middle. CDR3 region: CASSSTGYNSPLHF. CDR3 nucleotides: TGTGCCAGCAGCTCGACAGGCTATAATTCACCCCTCCACTTT.

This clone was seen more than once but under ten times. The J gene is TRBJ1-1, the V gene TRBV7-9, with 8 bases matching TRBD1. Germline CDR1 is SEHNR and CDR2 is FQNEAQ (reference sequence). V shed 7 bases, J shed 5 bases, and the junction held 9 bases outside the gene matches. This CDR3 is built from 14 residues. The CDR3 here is CASIGQGASTEAFF. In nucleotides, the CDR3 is TGTGCCAGCATTGGGCAGGGGGCTAGTACTGAAGCTTTCTTT.

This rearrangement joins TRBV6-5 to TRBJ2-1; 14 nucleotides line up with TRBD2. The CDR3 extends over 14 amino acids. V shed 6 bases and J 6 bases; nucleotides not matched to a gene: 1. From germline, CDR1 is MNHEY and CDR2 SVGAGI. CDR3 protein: CASRGTSGGNEQFF. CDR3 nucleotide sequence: TGTGCCAGCAGGGGGACTAGCGGGGGCAATGAGCAGTTCTTC.

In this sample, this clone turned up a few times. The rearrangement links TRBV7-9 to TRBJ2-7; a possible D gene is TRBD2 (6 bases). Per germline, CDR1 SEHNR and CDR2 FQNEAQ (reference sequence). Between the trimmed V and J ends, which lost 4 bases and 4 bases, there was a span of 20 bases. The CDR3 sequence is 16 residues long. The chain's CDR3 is CASSSHSLSGKYEQYF. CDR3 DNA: TGTGCCAGCAGCTCCCACTCCCTTAGCGGAAAATACGAGCAGTACTTC.

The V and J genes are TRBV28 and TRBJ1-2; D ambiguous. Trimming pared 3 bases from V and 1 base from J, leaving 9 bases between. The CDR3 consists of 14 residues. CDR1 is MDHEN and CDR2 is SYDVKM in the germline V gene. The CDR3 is CASSFGRLNYGYTF. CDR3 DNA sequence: TGTGCCAGCAGTTTTGGGCGGCTTAACTATGGCTACACCTTC.

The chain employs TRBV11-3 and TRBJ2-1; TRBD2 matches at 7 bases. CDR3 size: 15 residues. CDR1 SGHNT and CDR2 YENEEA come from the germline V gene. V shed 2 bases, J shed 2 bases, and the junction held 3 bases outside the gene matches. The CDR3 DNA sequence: TGTGCCAGCAGCTTAATGGGGGGGGCCTACAATGAGCAGTTCTTC. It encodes CASSLMGGAYNEQFF. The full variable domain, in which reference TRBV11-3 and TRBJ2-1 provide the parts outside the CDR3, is EAGVVQSPRYKIIEKKQPVAFWCNPISGHNTLYWYLQNLGQGPELLIRYENEEAVDDSQLPKDRFSAERLKGVDSTLKIQPAELGDSAVYLCASSLMGGAYNEQFFGPGTRLTVL.

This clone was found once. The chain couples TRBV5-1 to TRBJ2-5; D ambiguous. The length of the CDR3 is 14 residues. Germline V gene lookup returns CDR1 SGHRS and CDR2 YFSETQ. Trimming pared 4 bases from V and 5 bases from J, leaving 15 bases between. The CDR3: CASSVTGPPETQYF. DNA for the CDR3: TGCGCCAGCAGCGTTACCGGGCCCCCGGAGACCCAGTACTTC.

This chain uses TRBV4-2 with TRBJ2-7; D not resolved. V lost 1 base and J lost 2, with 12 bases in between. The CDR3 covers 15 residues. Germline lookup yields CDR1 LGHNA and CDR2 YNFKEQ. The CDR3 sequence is CASSQGEASAYEQYF. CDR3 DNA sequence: TGTGCCAGCAGCCAAGGTGAGGCCAGCGCCTACGAGCAGTACTTC.

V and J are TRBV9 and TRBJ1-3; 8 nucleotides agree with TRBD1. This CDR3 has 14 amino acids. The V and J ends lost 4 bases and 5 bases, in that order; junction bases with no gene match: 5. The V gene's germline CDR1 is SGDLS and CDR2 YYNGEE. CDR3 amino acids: CASSPGQDRNTIYF. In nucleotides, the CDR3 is TGTGCCAGCAGCCCGGGACAGGATCGAAACACCATATATTTT.

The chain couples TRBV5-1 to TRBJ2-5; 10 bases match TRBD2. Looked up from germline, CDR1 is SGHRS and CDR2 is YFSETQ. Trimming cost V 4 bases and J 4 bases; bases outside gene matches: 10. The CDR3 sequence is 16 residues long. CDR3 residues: CASSAEPASGGETQYF. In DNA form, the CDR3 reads TGCGCCAGCAGCGCTGAACCGGCTAGCGGGGGAGAGACCCAGTACTTC.

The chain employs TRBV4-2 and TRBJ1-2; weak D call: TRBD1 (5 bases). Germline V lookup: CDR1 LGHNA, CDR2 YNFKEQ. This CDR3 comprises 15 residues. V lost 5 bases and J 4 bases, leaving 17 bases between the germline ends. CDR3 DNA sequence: TGTGCCAGCAGCTTGGACACAGCCTCGTCCTATGGCTACACCTTC. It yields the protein CASSLDTASSYGYTF.

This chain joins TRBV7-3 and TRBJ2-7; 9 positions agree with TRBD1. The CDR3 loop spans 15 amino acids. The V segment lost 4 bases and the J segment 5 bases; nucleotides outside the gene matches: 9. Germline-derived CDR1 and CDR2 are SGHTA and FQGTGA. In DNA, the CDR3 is TGTGCCAGCAGCTCCGGGACAGGGTTAAAAAACGAGCAGTACTTC. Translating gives CASSSGTGLKNEQYF.

The CDR3 DNA reads as TGTGCCAGCAGCCCCCAGGGGGGACACACTGAAGCTTTCTTT. Protein: CASSPQGGHTEAFF. The chain recombines TRBV7-9 with TRBJ1-1; TRBD1 matches 7 bases. V lost 5 bases, J lost 3 bases, and 6 bases stayed unmatched. CDR3 length equals 14 residues. Germline lookup yields CDR1 SEHNR and CDR2 FQNEAQ (reference sequence). The complete variable domain, with remaining parts taken from reference TRBV7-9 and TRBJ1-1, reads DTGVSQNPRHKITKRGQNVTFRCDPISEHNRLYWYRQTLGQGPEFLTYFQNEAQLEKSRLLSDRFSAERPKGSFSTLEIQRTEQGDSAMYLCASSPQGGHTEAFFGQGTRLTVV.

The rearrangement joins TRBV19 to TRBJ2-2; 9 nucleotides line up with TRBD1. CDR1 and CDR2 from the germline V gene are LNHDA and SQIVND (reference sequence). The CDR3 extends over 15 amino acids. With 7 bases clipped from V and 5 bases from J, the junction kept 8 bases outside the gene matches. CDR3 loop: CASIKTGGGTGELFF. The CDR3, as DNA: TGTGCCAGTATAAAGACAGGGGGAGGAACCGGGGAGCTGTTTTTT.

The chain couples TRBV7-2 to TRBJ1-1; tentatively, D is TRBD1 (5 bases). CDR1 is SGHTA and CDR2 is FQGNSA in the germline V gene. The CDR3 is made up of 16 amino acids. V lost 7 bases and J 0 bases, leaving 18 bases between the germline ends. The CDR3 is CASTQPGGTMNTEAFF. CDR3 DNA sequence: TGTGCCAGCACCCAACCCGGGGGAACAATGAACACTGAAGCTTTCTTT.

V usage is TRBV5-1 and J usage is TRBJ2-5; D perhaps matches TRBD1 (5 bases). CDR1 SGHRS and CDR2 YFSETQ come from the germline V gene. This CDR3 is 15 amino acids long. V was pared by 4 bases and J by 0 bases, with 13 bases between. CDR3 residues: CASSDLQEYQETQYF. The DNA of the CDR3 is TGCGCCAGCAGCGACCTACAGGAGTACCAAGAGACCCAGTACTTC.

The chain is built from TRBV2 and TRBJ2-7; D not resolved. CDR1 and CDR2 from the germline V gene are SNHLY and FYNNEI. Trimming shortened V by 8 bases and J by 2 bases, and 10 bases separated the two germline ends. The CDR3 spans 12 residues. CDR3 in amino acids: CASRLSTYEQYF. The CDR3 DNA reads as TGTGCCAGCCGGCTAAGCACCTACGAGCAGTACTTC. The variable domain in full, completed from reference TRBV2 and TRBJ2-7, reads EPEVTQTPSHQVTQMGQEVILRCVPISNHLYFYWYRQILGQKVEFLVSFYNNEISEKSEIFDDQFSVERPDGSNFTLKIRSTKLEDSAMYFCASRLSTYEQYFGPGTRLTVT.

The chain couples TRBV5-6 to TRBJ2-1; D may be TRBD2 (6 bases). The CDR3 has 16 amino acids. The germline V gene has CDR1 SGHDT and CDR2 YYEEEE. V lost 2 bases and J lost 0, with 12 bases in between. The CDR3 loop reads CASSFGLASSYNEQFF. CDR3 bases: TGTGCCAGCAGCTTCGGGCTAGCGAGCTCCTACAATGAGCAGTTCTTC.

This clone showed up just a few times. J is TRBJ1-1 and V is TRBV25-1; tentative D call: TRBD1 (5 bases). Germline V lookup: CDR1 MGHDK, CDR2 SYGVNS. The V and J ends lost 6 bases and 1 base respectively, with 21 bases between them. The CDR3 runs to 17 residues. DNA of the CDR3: TGTGCCAGCAGCCCCCCGGGGGTTTCGGGTCGGAACACTGAAGCTTTCTTT. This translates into CASSPPGVSGRNTEAFF.

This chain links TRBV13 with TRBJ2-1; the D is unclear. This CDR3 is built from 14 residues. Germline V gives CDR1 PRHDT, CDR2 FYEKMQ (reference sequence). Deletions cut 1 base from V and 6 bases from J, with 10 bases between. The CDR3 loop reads CASSLDAIGNEQFF. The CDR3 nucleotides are TGTGCCAGCAGCTTAGATGCTATCGGCAATGAGCAGTTCTTC.